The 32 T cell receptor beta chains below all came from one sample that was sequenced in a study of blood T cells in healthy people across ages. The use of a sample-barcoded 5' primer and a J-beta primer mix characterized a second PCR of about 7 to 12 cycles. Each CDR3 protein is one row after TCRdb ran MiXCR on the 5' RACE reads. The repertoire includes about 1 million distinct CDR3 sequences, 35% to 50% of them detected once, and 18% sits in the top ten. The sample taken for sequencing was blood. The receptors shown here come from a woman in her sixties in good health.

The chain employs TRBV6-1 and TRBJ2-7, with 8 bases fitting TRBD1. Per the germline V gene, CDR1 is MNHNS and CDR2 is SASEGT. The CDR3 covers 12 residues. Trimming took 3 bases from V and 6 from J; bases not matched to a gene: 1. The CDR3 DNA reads TGTGCCAGCAGTGACAGGGGGCGCGAGCAGTACTTC. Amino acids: CASSDRGREQYF.

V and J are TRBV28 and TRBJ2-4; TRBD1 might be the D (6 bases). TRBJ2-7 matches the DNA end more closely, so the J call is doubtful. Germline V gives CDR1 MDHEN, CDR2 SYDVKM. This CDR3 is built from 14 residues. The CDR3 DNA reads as TGTGCCAGCAGTTTATCCAGGGGTACGTACGAGCAGTACTTC. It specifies CASSLSRGTYEQYF.

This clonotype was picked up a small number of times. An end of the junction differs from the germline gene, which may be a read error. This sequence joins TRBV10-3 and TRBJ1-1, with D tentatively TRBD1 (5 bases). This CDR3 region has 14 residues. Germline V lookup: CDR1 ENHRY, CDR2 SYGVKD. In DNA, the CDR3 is TGTGCCATCAGTGACCTCGGGGGGAACGCTGAAGCTTTCTTT. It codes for CAISDLGGNAEAFF.

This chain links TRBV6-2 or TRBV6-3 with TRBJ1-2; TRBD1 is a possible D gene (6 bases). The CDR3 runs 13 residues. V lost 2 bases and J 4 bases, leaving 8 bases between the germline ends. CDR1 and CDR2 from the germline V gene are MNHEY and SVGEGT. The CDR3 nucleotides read TGTGCCAGCAGTTACGGACAGATCTATGGCTACACCTTC. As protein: CASSYGQIYGYTF.

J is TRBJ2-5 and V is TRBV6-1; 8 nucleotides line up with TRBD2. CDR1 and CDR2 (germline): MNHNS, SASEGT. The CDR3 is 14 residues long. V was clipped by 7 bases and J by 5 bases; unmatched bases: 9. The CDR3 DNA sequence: TGTGCCAGCAAGTTTGGCGGGAGGTCGGAGACCCAGTACTTC. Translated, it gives CASKFGGRSETQYF.

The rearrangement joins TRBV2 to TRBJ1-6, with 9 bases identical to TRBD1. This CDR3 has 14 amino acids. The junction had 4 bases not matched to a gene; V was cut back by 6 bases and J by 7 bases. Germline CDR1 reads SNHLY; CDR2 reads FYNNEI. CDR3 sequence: CASREQGANSPLHF. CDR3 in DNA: TGTGCCAGCAGGGAACAGGGGGCGAATTCACCCCTCCACTTT.

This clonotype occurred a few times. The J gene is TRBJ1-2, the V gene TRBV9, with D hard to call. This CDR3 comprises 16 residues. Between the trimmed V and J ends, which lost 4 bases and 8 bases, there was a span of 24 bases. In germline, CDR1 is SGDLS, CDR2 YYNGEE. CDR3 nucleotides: TGTGCCAGCAGCCCTACGCCCAACAGAGCCATTAAAGGCTACACCTTC. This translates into CASSPTPNRAIKGYTF.

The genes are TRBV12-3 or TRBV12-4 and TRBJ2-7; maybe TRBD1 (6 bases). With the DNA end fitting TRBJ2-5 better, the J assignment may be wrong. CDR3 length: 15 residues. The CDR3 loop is CASSSRDMGKETQYF. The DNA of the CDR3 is TGTGCCAGCAGTTCCCGGGACATGGGAAAAGAGACCCAGTACTTC.

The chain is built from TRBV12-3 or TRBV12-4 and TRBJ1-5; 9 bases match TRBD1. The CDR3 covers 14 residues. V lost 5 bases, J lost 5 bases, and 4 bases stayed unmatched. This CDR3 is CASSRDREDQPQHF. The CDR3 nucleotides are TGTGCCAGCAGTCGGGACAGGGAAGATCAGCCCCAGCATTTT.

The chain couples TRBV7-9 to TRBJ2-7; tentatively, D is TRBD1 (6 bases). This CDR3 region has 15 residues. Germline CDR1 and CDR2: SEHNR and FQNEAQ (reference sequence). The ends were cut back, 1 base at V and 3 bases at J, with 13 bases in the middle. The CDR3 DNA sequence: TGTGCCAGCAGCTTAGACAGGGCAAGGAACTACGAGCAGTACTTC. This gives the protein CASSLDRARNYEQYF. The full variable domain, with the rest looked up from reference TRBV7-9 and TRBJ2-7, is DTGVSQNPRHKITKRGQNVTFRCDPISEHNRLYWYRQTLGQGPEFLTYFQNEAQLEKSRLLSDRFSAERPKGSFSTLEIQRTEQGDSAMYLCASSLDRARNYEQYFGPGTRLTVT.

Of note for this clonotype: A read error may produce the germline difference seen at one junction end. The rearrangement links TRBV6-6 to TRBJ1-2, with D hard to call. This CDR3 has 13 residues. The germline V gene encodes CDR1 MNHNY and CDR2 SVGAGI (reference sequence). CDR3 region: CASNYSLNYGYTF. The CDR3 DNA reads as TGTGCCAGCAATTACAGCCTGAACTATGGCTACACCTTC.

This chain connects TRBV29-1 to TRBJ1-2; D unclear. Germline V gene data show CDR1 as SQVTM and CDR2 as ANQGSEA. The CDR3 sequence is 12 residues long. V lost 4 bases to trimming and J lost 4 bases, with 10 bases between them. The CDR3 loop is CSVARSAYGYTF. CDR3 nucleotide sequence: TGCAGCGTTGCCAGGTCCGCCTATGGCTACACCTTC.

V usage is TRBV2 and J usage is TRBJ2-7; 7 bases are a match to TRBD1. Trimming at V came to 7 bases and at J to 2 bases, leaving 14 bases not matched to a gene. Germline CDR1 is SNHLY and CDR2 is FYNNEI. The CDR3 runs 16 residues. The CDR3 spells CASITYPGTVTYEQYF. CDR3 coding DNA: TGTGCCAGCATCACATACCCCGGGACAGTCACCTACGAGCAGTACTTC.

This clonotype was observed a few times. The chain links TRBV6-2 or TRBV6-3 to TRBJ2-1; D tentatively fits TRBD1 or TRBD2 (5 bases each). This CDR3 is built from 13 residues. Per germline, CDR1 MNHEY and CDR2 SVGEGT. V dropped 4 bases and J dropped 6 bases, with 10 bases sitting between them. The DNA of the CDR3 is TGTGCCAGCAGTTGGGGACGGATCAATGAGCAGTTCTTC. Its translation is CASSWGRINEQFF.

CDR3 nucleotides: TGTGCCAGCAGGATACAGGGTTCCTCCTACAATGAGCAGTTCTTC. As protein: CASRIQGSSYNEQFF. V usage is TRBV6-5 and J usage is TRBJ2-1, with D perhaps TRBD1 (6 bases). V gave up 6 bases and J gave up 0 bases, with 12 bases separating them. This CDR3 is 15 amino acids long. Germline V gives CDR1 MNHEY, CDR2 SVGAGI.

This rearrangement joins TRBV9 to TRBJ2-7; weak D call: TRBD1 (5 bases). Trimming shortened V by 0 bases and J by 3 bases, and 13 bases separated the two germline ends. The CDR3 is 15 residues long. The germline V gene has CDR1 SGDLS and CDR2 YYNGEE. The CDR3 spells CASSVGGRVDYEQYF. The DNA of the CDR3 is TGTGCCAGCAGCGTAGGGGGCAGGGTCGACTACGAGCAGTACTTC.

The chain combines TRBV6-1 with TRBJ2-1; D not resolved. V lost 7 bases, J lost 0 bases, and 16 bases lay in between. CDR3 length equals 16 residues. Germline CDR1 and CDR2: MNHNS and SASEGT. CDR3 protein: CASNDRSASSYNEQFF. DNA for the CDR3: TGTGCCAGCAATGACCGAAGCGCGAGCTCCTACAATGAGCAGTTCTTC.

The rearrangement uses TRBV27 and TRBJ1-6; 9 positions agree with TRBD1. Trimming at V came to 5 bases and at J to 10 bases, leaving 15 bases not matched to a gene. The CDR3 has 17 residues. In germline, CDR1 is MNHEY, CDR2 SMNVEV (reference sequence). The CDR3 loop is CASSLDSGTGLSSPLHF. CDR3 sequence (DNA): TGTGCCAGCAGTCTCGACTCCGGGACAGGGCTTAGCTCACCCCTCCACTTT.

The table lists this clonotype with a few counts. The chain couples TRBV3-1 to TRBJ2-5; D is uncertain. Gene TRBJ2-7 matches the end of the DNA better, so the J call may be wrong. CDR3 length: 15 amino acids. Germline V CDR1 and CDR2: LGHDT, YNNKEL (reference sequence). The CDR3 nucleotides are TGTGCCAGCAGCCAAGATGGGAATAGTTTTAACGAGCAGTACTTC. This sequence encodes CASSQDGNSFNEQYF.

CDR3 in DNA: TGTGCCAGCAGCCAAGATCGGGGACATGGAGAAAAACTGTTTTTT. Its translation: CASSQDRGHGEKLFF. The chain recombines TRBV14 with TRBJ1-4, with D perhaps matching TRBD1 (6 bases). The germline CDR1 and CDR2 sequences are SGHDN and FVKESK. The CDR3 has 15 amino acids. V lost 0 bases and J lost 8, with 13 bases in between.

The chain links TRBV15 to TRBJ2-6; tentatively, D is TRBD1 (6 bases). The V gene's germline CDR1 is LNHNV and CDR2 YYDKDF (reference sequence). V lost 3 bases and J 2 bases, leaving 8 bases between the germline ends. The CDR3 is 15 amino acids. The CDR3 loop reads CATSRDRTGANVLTF. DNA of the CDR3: TGTGCCACCAGCAGGGACAGAACTGGGGCCAACGTCCTGACTTTC.

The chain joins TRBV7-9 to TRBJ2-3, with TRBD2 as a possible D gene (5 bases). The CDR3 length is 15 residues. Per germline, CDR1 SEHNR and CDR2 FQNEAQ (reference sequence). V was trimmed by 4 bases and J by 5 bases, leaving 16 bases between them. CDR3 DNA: TGTGCCAGCAGCTCAGCGGTCGGGCTAGGAGATACGCAGTATTTT. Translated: CASSSAVGLGDTQYF.

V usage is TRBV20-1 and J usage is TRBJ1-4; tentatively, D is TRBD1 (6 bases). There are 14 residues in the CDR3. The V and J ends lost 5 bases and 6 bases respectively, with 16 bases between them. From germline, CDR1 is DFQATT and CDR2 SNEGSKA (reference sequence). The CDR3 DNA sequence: TGCAGTGCTGGGGCGGGACAAAACTATGAAAAACTGTTTTTT. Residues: CSAGAGQNYEKLFF.

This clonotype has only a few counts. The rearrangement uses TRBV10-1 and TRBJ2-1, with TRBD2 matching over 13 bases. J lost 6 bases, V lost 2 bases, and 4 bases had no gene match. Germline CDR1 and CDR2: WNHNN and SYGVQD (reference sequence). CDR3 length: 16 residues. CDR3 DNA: TGCGCCAGCAGTGAGGGGACTAGCGGGGAATCCAATGAGCAGTTCTTC. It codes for CASSEGTSGESNEQFF.

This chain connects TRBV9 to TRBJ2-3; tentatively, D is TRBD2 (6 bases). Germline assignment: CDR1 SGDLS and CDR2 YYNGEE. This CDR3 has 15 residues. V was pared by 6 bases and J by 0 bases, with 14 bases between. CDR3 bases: TGTGCCAGCAACCGAGGAGGGCCTAGCACAGATACGCAGTATTTT. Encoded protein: CASNRGGPSTDTQYF.

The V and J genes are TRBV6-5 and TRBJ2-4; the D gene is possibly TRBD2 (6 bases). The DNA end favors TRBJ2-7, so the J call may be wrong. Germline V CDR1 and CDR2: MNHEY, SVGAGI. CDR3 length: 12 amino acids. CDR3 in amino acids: CASSISGYEQYF. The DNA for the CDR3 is TGTGCCAGCAGTATTAGCGGCTACGAGCAGTACTTC.

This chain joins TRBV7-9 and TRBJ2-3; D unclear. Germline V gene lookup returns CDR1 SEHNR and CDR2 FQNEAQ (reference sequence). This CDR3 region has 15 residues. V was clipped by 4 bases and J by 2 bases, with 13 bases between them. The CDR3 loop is CASSSPRQNTDTQYF. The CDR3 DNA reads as TGTGCCAGCAGCTCCCCTCGCCAAAACACAGATACGCAGTATTTT.

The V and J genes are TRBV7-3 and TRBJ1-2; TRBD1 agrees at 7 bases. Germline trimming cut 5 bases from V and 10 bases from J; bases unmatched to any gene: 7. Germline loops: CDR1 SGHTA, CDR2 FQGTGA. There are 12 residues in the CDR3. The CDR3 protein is CASSDGDSIYTF. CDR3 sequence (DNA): TGTGCCAGCAGCGACGGGGACAGTATCTACACCTTC.

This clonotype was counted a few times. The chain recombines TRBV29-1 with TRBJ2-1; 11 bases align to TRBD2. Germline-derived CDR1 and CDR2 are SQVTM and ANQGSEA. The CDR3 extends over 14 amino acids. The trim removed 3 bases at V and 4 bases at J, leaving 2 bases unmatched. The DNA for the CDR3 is TGCAGCGTTGAGGCTAGCGGGAGGTACAATGAGCAGTTCTTC. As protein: CSVEASGRYNEQFF.

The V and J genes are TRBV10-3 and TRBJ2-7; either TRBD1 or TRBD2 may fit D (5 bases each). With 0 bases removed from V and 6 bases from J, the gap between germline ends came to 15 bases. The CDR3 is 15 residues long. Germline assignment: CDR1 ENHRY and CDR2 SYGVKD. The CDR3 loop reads CAISESRDESGEQYF. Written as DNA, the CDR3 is TGTGCCATCAGTGAGTCCCGGGACGAATCAGGCGAGCAGTACTTC.

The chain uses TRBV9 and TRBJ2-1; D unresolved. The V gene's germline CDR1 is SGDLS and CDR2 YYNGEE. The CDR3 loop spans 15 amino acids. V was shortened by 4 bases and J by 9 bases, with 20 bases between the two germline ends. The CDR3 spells CASSLGRVKNSEQFF. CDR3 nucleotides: TGTGCCAGCAGCCTAGGGCGAGTCAAAAACAGTGAGCAGTTCTTC. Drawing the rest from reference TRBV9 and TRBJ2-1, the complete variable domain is DSGVTQTPKHLITATGQRVTLRCSPRSGDLSVYWYQQSLDQGLQFLIQYYNGEERAKGNILERFSAQQFPDLHSELNLSSLELGDSALYFCASSLGRVKNSEQFFGPGTRLTVL.

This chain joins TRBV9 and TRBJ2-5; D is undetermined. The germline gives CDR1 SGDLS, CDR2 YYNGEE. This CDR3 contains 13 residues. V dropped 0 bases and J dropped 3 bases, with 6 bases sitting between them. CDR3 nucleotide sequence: TGTGCCAGCAGCGTAGGCGGAAAAGAGACCCAGTACTTC. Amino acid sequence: CASSVGGKETQYF.